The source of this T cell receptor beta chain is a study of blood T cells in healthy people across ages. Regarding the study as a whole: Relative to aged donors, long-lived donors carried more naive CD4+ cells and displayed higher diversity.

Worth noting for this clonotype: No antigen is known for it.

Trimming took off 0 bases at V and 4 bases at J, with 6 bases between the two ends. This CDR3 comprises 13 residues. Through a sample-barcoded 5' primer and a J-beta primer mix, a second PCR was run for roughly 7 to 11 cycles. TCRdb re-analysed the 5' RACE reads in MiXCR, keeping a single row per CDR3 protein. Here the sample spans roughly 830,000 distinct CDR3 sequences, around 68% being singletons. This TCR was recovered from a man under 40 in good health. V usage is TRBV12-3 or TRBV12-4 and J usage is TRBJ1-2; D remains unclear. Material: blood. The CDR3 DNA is TGTGCCAGCAGTTTAGCGCAGAGCTATGGCTACACCTTC. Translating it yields CASSLAQSYGYTF.